This is a list of T cell receptor beta chains from one sample in a study of identical twins. TCRdb redid the calling of the 5' RACE reads with MiXCR, one entry per CDR3 protein. The sample records 450,000 or so distinct CDR3 sequences, 14% being singletons. The sample also formed part of further work on yellow fever vaccine responses in identical twins.

Sample: CD4+ T cells sorted from blood. The receptors shown here come from a woman aged 18-30 years in good health. Both conserved end residues are part of each CDR3.

j_call,v_call,cdr3_aa
TRBJ2-2,TRBV5-1,CASSETGNTGELFF
TRBJ1-2,TRBV2,CASSEVGAFYGYTF
TRBJ2-1,TRBV7-6,CASSVRAAGGNNEQFF
TRBJ2-1,TRBV6-5,CASSWGGWTYNEQFF
TRBJ2-7,TRBV15,CATSKGTSPYEQYF
TRBJ2-7,TRBV6-5,CASSQGHEQYF
TRBJ2-3,TRBV15,CATSLTSGGVGSTDTQYF
TRBJ2-1,TRBV3-1,CASSPRLAGGGRNEQFF
TRBJ2-2,TRBV29-1,CSATGTGGSGELFF
TRBJ2-2,TRBV6-1,CASSQTLTGTGGTGELFF
TRBJ2-5,TRBV12-3/TRBV12-4,CASSPGTGPRETQYF
TRBJ2-1,TRBV3-1,CASSLDLFGVNEQFF
TRBJ1-5,TRBV2,CASRMSGGYQPQHF
TRBJ1-2,TRBV5-1,CASSLKTGISTNYGYTF
TRBJ2-3,TRBV20-1,CSARITVLTDTQYF
TRBJ2-3,TRBV5-1,CASSLEGVRADTQYF
TRBJ2-3,TRBV6-1,CASSWTSGGRQAQYF
TRBJ1-1,TRBV6-2/TRBV6-3,CASSYLNGEAFF
TRBJ2-7,TRBV7-2,CASSSGLRFYEQYF
TRBJ2-7,TRBV7-9,CASSPRTGAYEQYF
TRBJ2-3,TRBV2,CASKPTLADTQYF
TRBJ2-1,TRBV7-9,CASSLSSGKKTHNEQFF
TRBJ2-1,TRBV5-6,CASSFGLAGSYNEQFF
TRBJ2-7,TRBV11-3,CASSLGSPTGYLDEQYF
TRBJ2-3,TRBV24-1,CATSDLGLAGVKNTQYF
TRBJ2-3,TRBV2,CASGAGYTDTQYF
TRBJ1-2,TRBV5-4,CASSSRGTNYGYTF
TRBJ2-3,TRBV6-1,CASSLPGTNTDTQYF
TRBJ2-5,TRBV10-3,CAIRSTIDRAGETQYF
TRBJ2-7,TRBV29-1,CSVEDRGKPYEQYF
TRBJ2-3,TRBV19,CASTAGGASDTQYF
TRBJ2-5,TRBV2,CASRDGGQETQYF
TRBJ2-7,TRBV18,CASSPPDRTYEQYF
TRBJ2-2,TRBV3-1,CASSLPSTTGTGELFF
TRBJ2-7,TRBV7-2,CASSLGDLTYEQYF
TRBJ2-7,TRBV6-1,CATSGTGVSYEQYF
TRBJ1-5,TRBV24-1,CATSETQGAVQPQHF
TRBJ2-5,TRBV6-1,CASSVGHYQETQYF
TRBJ2-5,TRBV29-1,CSVGGGKETQYF
TRBJ2-5,TRBV5-5,CASTPRAYQETQYF
TRBJ2-5,TRBV3-1,CASSQGAGVRETQYF
TRBJ1-4,TRBV7-2,CASSLSRGEKLFF
TRBJ2-1,TRBV5-6,CASSSWGQNYNEQFF
TRBJ2-5,TRBV12-3/TRBV12-4,CASSPLAGGRETQYF
TRBJ1-5,TRBV3-1,CASSQAQGRQPQHF
TRBJ2-4,TRBV28,CASSGGELAKNIQYF
TRBJ1-1,TRBV12-3/TRBV12-4,CASRPQGFGTEAFF
TRBJ2-2,TRBV5-1,CASTGTVTGELFF
TRBJ2-7,TRBV12-3/TRBV12-4,CASSIGTGEQYF
TRBJ2-7,TRBV25-1,CASSPGGTGSYEQYF
TRBJ2-3,TRBV5-1,CASSLFQGTAQGTDTQYF
TRBJ2-7,TRBV2,CASSRVYEQYF
TRBJ2-7,TRBV10-3,CAISDRGAYEQYF
TRBJ2-1,TRBV4-2,CASSTGGTSGERSYNEQFF